Included here is one T cell receptor (beta chain) sequence, with context. The specificity of this receptor is unknown. No qualities accompany the bases; no much larger clone lies one base away. This sample was taken from a study of blood T cells in healthy people across ages (dated by TCRdb to the mid-2010s). Regarding the complete study: Template switching captured roughly one uniquely barcoded TCR beta cDNA molecule per two T cells in model experiments. Age-related changes in TCR beta repertoire diversity were measured in the study by deep sequencing normalized with unique cDNA molecular identifiers. The donors were divided into four age groups: young (average around 17 years), middle-aged (around 41), aged (around 59) and long-lived (nearly 85). To avoid experimental bias, donors of different ages were distributed randomly across sequencing lanes. The study analyzed two additional independent replicas of 1 million unique cDNA reads from the same blood draw for two donors, one aged 18 to 30 and one aged 80 or older.

The method behind the library was 5' RACE. Sequencing relied on an Illumina HiSeq 2500. The second PCR ran for roughly 7 to 12 cycles and used a J-beta primer mix along with a sample-barcoded 5' primer. Each TCR beta cDNA molecule received a unique molecular identifier from a template-switch 5' adaptor carrying 12 random nucleotides. At least 3 million CDR3-containing paired-end reads were obtained from each sample. First-strand cDNA was synthesized from all RNA with the Mint cDNA synthesis kit, primed by a TRBC-specific oligonucleotide. After uracil-DNA glycosylase treatment, a first 18-cycle PCR used universal primers M1SS and BC2_uni_R on all cDNA. Per the source publication's procedure: For normalization, 1 million high-quality reads were randomly selected from each sample, with every read carrying a distinct molecular identifier. Instead of being binned into consensus sequences, reads with shared molecular identifiers were discarded. CDR3 identification, clonotype clustering and error correction used MiTCR with a Q25 quality threshold and the strictest error-elimination algorithm. A nonparametric unseen species model using Euler transformation provided a lower-bound estimate of total TCR beta diversity. The public reads were run again by TCRdb, first through fastp at Q25 and then through MiXCR, and only productive beta chains were kept. Rows are unified per CDR3 protein, each entry keeping the most common DNA and genes. The V and J calls were determined by TCRdb, not by the authors. Recorded for this sample are around 800,000 distinct CDR3 sequences; 60% to 80% of them occurred a single time. Of the sample, approximately 30% is held by the ten largest clones.

Donors were about 36 systemically healthy Caucasian individuals from Russia aged 6 to 90 years. Ten milliliters of peripheral blood were drawn from each donor into EDTA-treated Vacutainer tubes. Ficoll-Paque density-gradient centrifugation was used to isolate PBMCs, with at least 6 million per sample. Trizol reagent was used to extract total RNA from PBMCs, with at least 5 micrograms per sample. Naive CD45RAhigh/CD27high T cell percentages were measured by flow cytometry on a PBMC aliquot from every donor. The study at large found these results: There was a strong correlation between observed TCR beta diversity and the percentage of naive T cells measured by flow cytometry. Because the CMV infection status of the donors was unknown, age-related changes in expanded clonotypes may potentially have been confounded. Bulk unsorted PBMC profiling prevented conclusive comparison of naive and antigen-experienced compartments. Observed TCR beta diversity per million T cells fell roughly linearly with age, and a significant reduction was already apparent by age roughly 40. Estimates of total diversity based on one million sequenced T cells were considered lower bounds and underestimates. Compared with the aged group, the long-lived group had more naive CD4+ T cells, fewer expanded clones and increased TCR diversity, suggesting age selection.

V and J are truncated by 3 bases and 4 bases respectively, leaving an intervening sequence of 13 bases. Its CDR3 holds 14 amino acids, cysteine through phenylalanine. The DNA shown is the 42-base CDR3, in frame from base 1. From the germline V gene, CDR1 is KGHSH and CDR2 is LQKENI. This receptor was taken from a man between 25 and 39 years old in good health. The chain links TRBV18 with TRBJ2-7; the D match is possibly TRBD1 or TRBD2, with 6 bases aligned in each. Sequencing was done on a sample of blood. For the CDR3, the sequence is CASSPAGGGYEQYF. At the DNA level, the sequence is TGTGCCAGCTCACCGGCCGGGGGCGGATACGAGCAGTACTTC.